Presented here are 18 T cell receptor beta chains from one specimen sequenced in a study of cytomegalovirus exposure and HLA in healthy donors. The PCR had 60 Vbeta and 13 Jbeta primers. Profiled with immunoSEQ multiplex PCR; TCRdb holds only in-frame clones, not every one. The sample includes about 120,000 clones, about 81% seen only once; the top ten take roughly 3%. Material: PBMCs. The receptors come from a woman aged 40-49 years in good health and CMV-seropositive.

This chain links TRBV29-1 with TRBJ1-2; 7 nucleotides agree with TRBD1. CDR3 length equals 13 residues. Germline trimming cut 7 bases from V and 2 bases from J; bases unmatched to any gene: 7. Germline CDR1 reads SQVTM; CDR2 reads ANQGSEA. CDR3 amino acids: CSGAGGENYGYTF. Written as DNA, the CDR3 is TGCAGCGGAGCAGGGGGAGAGAACTATGGCTACACCTTC.

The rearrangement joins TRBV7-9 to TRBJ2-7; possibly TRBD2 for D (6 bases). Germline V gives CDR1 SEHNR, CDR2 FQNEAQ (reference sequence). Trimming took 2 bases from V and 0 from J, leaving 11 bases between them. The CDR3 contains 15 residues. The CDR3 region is CASSLRRGSSYEQYF. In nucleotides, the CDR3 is TGTGCCAGCAGCTTAAGGCGGGGTAGCTCCTACGAGCAGTACTTC.

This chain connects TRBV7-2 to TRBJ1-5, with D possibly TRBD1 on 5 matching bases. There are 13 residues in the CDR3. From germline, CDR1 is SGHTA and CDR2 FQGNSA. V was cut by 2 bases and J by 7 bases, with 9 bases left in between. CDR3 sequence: CASSLTRAQPQHF. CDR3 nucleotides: TGTGCCAGCAGCTTAACCAGGGCCCAGCCCCAGCATTTT.

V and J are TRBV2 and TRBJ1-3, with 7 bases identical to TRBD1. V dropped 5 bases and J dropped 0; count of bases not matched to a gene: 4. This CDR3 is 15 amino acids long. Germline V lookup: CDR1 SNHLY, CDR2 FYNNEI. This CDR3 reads CASSLQGTSGNTIYF. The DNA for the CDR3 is TGTGCCAGCAGTCTACAGGGGACCTCTGGAAACACCATATATTTT.

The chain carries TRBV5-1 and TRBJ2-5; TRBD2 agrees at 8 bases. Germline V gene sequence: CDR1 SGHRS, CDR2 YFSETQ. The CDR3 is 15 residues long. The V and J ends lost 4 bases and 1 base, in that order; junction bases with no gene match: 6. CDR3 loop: CASSPGGGLQETQYF. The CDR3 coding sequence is TGCGCCAGCAGCCCGGGGGGGGGCCTCCAAGAGACCCAGTACTTC.

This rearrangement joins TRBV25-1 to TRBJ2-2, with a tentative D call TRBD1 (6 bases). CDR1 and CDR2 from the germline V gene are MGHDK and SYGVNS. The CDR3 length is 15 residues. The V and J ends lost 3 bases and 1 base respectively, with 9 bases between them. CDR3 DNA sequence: TGTGCCAGCAGTGATTGGACAGTGAACACCGGGGAGCTGTTTTTT. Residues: CASSDWTVNTGELFF.

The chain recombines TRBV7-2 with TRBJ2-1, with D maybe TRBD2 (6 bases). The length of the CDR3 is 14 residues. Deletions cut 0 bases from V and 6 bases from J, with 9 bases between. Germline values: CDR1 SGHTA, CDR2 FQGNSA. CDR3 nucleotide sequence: TGTGCCAGCAGCTTAGCGTCCGGGGGCAATGAGCAGTTCTTC. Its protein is CASSLASGGNEQFF.

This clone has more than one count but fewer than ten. The CDR3 sequence is CASSAGLGEDTQYF. DNA for the CDR3: TGTGCCAGCAGCGCGGGACTAGGAGAAGATACGCAGTATTTT. The chain uses TRBV6-4 and TRBJ2-3, with 8 bases matching TRBD2. The ends lost 6 bases at V and 5 bases at J; junction bases unmatched: 7. The CDR3 totals 14 residues. The germline gives CDR1 MRHNA, CDR2 SNTAGT.

The CDR3 loop reads CASSTGLAGGRSDTQYF. CDR3 bases: TGCGCCAGCAGCACCGGACTAGCGGGGGGGCGGTCAGATACGCAGTATTTT. This chain uses TRBV5-1 with TRBJ2-3; 15 bases are shared with TRBD2. The germline CDR1 and CDR2 sequences are SGHRS and YFSETQ. The CDR3 is 17 residues long. Trimming cost V 4 bases and J 4 bases; bases outside gene matches: 7. Using reference TRBV5-1 and TRBJ2-3 for the parts outside the CDR3, the full variable domain is KAGVTQTPRYLIKTRGQQVTLSCSPISGHRSVSWYQQTPGQGLQFLFEYFSETQRNKGNFPGRFSGRQFSNSRSEMNVSTLELGDSALYLCASSTGLAGGRSDTQYFGPGTRLTVL.

CDR3 coding DNA: TGTGCCAGCAGCTTTGGTGCCGGGGGGCATCTTAGCTACGAGCAGTACTTC. It specifies CASSFGAGGHLSYEQYF. The rearrangement links TRBV7-9 to TRBJ2-7; possible D gene TRBD2, 7 bases. CDR1 and CDR2 from the germline V gene are SEHNR and FQNEAQ (reference sequence). V lost 3 bases to trimming and J lost 3 bases, with 21 bases between them. CDR3 length: 17 residues.

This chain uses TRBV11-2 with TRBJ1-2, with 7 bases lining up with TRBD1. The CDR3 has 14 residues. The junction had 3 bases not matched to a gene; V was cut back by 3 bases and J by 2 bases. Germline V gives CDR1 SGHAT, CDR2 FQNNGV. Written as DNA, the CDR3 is TGTGCCAGCAGCTTGACACAGGGGAACTATGGCTACACCTTC. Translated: CASSLTQGNYGYTF.

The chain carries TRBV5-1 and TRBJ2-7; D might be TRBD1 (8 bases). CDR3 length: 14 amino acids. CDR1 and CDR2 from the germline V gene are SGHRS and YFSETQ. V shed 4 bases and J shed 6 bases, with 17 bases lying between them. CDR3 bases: TGCGCCAGCAGCCCCGGACAGGGAGGGCGCGAGCAGTACTTC. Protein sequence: CASSPGQGGREQYF.

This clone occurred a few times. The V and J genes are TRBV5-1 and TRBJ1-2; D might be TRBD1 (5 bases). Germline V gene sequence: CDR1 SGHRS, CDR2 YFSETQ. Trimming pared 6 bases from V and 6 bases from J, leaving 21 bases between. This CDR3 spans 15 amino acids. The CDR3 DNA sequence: TGCGCCAGCATGCTTTCCCCGGGACGGGAGGATGGCTACACCTTC. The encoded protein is CASMLSPGREDGYTF. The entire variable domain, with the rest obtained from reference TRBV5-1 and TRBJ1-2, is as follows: KAGVTQTPRYLIKTRGQQVTLSCSPISGHRSVSWYQQTPGQGLQFLFEYFSETQRNKGNFPGRFSGRQFSNSRSEMNVSTLELGDSALYLCASMLSPGREDGYTFGSGTRLTVV.

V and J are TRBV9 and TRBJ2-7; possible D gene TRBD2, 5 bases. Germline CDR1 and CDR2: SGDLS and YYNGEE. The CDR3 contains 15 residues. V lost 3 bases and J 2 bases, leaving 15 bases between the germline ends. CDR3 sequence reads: CASSGEGGLPYEQYF. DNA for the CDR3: TGTGCCAGCAGCGGAGAGGGCGGGCTACCCTACGAGCAGTACTTC.

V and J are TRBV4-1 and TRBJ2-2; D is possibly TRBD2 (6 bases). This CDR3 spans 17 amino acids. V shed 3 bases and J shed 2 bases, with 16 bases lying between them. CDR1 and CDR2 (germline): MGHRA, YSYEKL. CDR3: CASSQPEAGLNTGELFF. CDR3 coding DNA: TGCGCCAGCAGCCAGCCTGAAGCGGGCCTTAACACCGGGGAGCTGTTTTTT.

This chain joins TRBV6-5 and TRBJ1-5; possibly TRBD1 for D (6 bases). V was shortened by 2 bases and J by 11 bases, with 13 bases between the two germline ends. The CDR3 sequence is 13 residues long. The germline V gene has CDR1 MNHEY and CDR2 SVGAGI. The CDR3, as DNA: TGTGCCAGCAGTTACGGGGGGGCGGCGGCCCAGCATTTT. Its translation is CASSYGGAAAQHF.

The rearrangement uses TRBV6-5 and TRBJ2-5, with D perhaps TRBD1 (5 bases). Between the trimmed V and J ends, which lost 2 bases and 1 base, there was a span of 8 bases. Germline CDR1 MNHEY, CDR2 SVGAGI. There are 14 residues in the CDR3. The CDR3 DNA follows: TGTGCCAGCAGTTACACTGACAGCCAAGAGACCCAGTACTTC. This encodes CASSYTDSQETQYF.

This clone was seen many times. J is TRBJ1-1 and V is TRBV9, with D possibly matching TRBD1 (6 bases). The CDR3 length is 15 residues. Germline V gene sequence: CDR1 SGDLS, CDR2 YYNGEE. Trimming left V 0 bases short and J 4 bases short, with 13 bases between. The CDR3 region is CASSVVGTPSTEAFF. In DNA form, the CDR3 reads TGTGCCAGCAGCGTAGTGGGGACACCTTCCACTGAAGCTTTCTTT.